The sequence of this TCR beta chain was determined in a study of T cell clones after liver transplantation. Whole-study context: At least one year of complete immunosuppression withdrawal without enzymes over twice normal defined tolerance.

This CDR3 has 15 residues. The V end lost 2 bases, the J end lost 0 bases, and 10 bases lay between the germline ends. CDR1 is MGHRA, CDR2 YSYEKL, per germline. Method: immunoSEQ multiplex PCR; TCRdb's copy keeps in-frame clones and lacks some. The sample holds about 60,000 clones, 71% seen once. Specimen: CD4+ T cells from blood, collected before liver transplant. The receptor comes from a human donor who received a liver transplant. The gene calls are TRBV4-1 and TRBJ1-1; D call uncertain. The CDR3 region has the DNA TGCGCCAGCAGCCAATACCTGAGGGTGAACACTGAAGCTTTCTTT. Amino acid sequence: CASSQYLRVNTEAFF.